Listed below are T cell receptor beta chains from one sample, sequenced in a study of blood T cell repertoires in COVID-19. Method: immunoSEQ multiplex PCR; TCRdb's copy keeps in-frame clones and lacks some. Of fewer than 40,000 clones in the sample, roughly nine tenths were seen once. The sequenced material came from peripheral blood. The receptors stem from an elderly man with acute or convalescent COVID-19. Each CDR3 is given without its conserved first and last residue. D genes are given only for firm matches.

v_gene,d_gene,j_gene,CDR3aa
TRBV6-2/TRBV6-3,NA,TRBJ2-7,ASSYQQGYYEQY
TRBV5-1,TRBD2,TRBJ2-7,ASSLAGTTREQY
TRBV5-1,NA,TRBJ2-5,ASSLAAGQETQY
TRBV18,TRBD2,TRBJ2-1,ASSPAGERSEQF
TRBV11-3,NA,TRBJ1-1,ASSLEQVDEAF
TRBV5-1,NA,TRBJ1-1,ASSLTGNTEAF
TRBV11-2,NA,TRBJ2-5,ASSLRRPRTGETQY
TRBV19,NA,TRBJ1-2,ASSDTGFYGYT
TRBV18,TRBD1,TRBJ2-2,ASSEYRGTTGELF
TRBV28,NA,TRBJ1-2,ASSLYTWQEDGYT